This T cell receptor beta chain was documented in a study of identifying expanded T cells in peripheral blood. Collection occurred without any documented infections or immune events in donors. Of note for this clone: The antigen remains unidentified.

Sequencing was performed with immunoSEQ multiplex PCR; in TCRdb, only in-frame clones are kept and a portion is missing. The sample comprises 50,000 to 75,000 clones, approximately 89% of which are singletons, and approximately 4.5% rests with the top ten. The study's findings and limits: Over around two and four weeks, about 16 and 20 clones changed, versus around 1.2 between replicates.

The CDR3 is made up of 14 amino acids. Germline CDR1 reads MDHEN; CDR2 reads SYDVKM. Trimming removed 3 bases from V and 1 base from J, with 7 bases in between. The clonotype comes from a person aged 18 to 75 in good health. Sequencing was carried out using blood. The chain employs TRBV28 and TRBJ1-5; the D gene is possibly TRBD1 (5 bases). CDR3 loop: CASSLGGSNQPQHF. The CDR3 DNA follows: TGTGCCAGCAGTTTGGGGGGGAGCAATCAGCCCCAGCATTTT. The variable domain in full, completed from reference TRBV28 and TRBJ1-5, reads DVKVTQSSRYLVKRTGEKVFLECVQDMDHENMFWYRQDPGLGLRLIYFSYDVKMKEKGDIPEGYSVSREKKERFSLILESASTNQTSMYLCASSLGGSNQPQHFGDGTRLSIL.